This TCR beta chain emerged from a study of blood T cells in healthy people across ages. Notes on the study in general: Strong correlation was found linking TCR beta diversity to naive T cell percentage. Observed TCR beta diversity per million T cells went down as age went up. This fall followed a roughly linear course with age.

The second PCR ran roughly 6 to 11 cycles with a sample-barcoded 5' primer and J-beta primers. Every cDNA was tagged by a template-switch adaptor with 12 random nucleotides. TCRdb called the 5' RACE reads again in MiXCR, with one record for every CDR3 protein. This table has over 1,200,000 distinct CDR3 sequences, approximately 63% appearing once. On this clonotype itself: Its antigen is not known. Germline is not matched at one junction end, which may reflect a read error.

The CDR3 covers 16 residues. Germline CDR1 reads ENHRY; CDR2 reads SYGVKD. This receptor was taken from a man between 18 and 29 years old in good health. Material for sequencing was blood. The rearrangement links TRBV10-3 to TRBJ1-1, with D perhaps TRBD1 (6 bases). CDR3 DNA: TGTGCCATCAGTTACAGGGCCGCGGACTTGAATACTGAAGCTTTCTTT. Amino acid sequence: CAISYRAADLNTEAFF.